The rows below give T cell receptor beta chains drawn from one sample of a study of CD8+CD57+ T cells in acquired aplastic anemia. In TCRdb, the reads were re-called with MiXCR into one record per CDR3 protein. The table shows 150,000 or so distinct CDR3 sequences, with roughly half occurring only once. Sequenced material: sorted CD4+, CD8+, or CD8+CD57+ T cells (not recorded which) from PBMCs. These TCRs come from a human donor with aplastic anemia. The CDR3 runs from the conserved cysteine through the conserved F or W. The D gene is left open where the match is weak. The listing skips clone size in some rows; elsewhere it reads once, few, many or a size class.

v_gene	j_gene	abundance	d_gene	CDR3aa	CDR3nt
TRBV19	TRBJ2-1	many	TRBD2	CASQTSGGTSSYNEQFF	TGTGCCAGCCAGACTAGCGGGGGGACAAGCTCCTACAATGAGCAGTTCTTC
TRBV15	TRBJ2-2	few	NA	CATSRVGSWAGELFF	TGTGCCACCAGCAGAGTAGGGAGTTGGGCCGGGGAGCTGTTTTTT
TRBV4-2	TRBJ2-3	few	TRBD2	CASSQDLGLAGGQLTDTQYF	TGTGCCAGCAGCCAAGATCTGGGACTAGCGGGGGGCCAACTCACAGATACGCAGTATTTT
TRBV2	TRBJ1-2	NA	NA	CASSEWVYGYTF	TGTGCCAGCAGTGAATGGGTCTATGGCTACACCTTC
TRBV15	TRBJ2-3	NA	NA	CATSRVGSIDTQYF	TGTGCCACCAGCAGAGTAGGGTCGATAGATACGCAGTATTTT
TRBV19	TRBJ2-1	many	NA	CASSIEGSPLPSYNEQFF	TGTGCCAGTAGTATAGAGGGGTCCCCTCTTCCCTCCTACAATGAGCAGTTCTTC
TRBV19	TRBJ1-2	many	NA	CASRGDRNYGYTF	TGTGCCAGTAGGGGAGACAGGAACTATGGCTACACCTTC
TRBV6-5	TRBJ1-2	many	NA	CASSYPSLYGYTF	TGTGCCAGCAGTTACCCCAGTTTATATGGCTACACCTTC
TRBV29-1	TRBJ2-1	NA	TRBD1	CSVYGQAGDNEQFF	TGCAGCGTCTACGGACAGGCTGGGGACAATGAGCAGTTCTTC
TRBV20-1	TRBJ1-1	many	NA	CSAIAGTEAFF	TGCAGTGCCATTGCAGGCACTGAAGCTTTCTTT
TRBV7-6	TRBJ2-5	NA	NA	CVSSPRTGGAQYF	TGTGTCAGCAGCCCAAGGACTGGCGGGGCCCAGTACTTC
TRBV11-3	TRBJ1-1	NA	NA	CASSAGAVQPFEAFF	TGTGCCAGCAGTGCTGGGGCAGTCCAACCCTTTGAAGCTTTCTTT
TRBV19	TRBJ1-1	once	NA	CASMALVGAMNTEAFF	TGTGCCAGTATGGCACTGGTCGGGGCCATGAACACTGAAGCTTTCTTT
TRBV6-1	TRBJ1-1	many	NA	CASRPTGRREAEAFF	TGTGCCAGCAGACCAACCGGGAGGAGGGAGGCTGAAGCTTTCTTT
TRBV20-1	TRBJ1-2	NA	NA	CSAGPDSGTIGYTF	TGCAGTGCCGGGCCGGATTCTGGGACGATAGGCTACACCTTC
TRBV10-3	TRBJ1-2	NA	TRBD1	CATETGGRGYTF	TGTGCCACCGAGACAGGGGGCCGTGGCTACACCTTC
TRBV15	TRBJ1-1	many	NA	CATSRERDGMNTEAFF	TGTGCCACCAGCAGAGAACGGGACGGTATGAACACTGAAGCTTTCTTT
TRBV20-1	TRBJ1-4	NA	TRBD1	CSARGSDRGRSGLFF	TGCAGTGCTAGAGGATCGGACAGGGGGCGGTCTGGTCTGTTTTTT
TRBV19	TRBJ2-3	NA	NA	CASSPGAVWDTQYF	TGTGCCAGTAGCCCGGGGGCCGTCTGGGATACGCAGTATTTT
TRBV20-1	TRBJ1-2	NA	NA	CSARDFTGINYGYTF	TGCAGTGCTAGAGATTTCACAGGGATTAACTATGGCTACACCTTC
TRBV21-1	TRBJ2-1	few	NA	CASSTRSIGGSTSSYNEQFF	TGTGCCAGCAGCACCCGAAGCATCGGGGGCTCAACCTCCTCCTACAATGAGCAGTTCTTC
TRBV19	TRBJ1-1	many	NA	CASSIRRLNTEAFF	TGTGCCAGTAGTATTAGACGGCTGAACACTGAAGCTTTCTTT
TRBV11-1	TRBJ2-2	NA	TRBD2	CASSLADTSGRNTGELFF	TGTGCCAGCAGCTTAGCAGATACTAGCGGAAGGAACACCGGGGAGCTGTTTTTT
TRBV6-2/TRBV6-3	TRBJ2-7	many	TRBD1	CASSYSGQGTLVYEQYF	TGTGCCAGCAGTTACTCGGGACAGGGGACACTCGTCTACGAGCAGTACTTC
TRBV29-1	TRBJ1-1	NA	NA	CSVTGPRGYEAFF	TGCAGCGTCACCGGGCCCCGGGGGTATGAAGCTTTCTTT
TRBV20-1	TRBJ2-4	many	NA	CSAWGAKNIQYF	TGCAGTGCATGGGGAGCCAAAAACATTCAGTACTTC
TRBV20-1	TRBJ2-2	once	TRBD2	CSARVIAGGTGELFF	TGCAGTGCTAGAGTAATAGCGGGGGGCACCGGGGAGCTGTTTTTT
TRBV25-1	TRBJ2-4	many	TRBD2	CASSTASGEAKNIQYF	TGTGCCAGCAGTACTGCTAGCGGTGAAGCCAAAAACATTCAGTACTTC
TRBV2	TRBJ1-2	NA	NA	CASSEALRVVGYTF	TGTGCCAGCAGTGAAGCGCTCAGGGTGGTTGGCTACACCTTC
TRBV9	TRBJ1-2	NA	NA	CASSETSRGYTF	TGTGCCAGCAGCGAAACCTCTCGTGGCTACACCTTC
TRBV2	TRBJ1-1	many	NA	CASKGPEAFF	TGTGCCAGCAAGGGGCCTGAAGCTTTCTTT
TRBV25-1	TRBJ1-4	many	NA	CASSESVSGAAPNEKLFF	TGTGCCAGCAGTGAATCCGTAAGCGGGGCAGCCCCTAATGAAAAACTGTTTTTT
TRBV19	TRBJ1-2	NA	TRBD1	CASSSRTGPYGYIF	TGTGCCAGTAGCAGTAGGACAGGGCCCTATGGCTACATCTTC
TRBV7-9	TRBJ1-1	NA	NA	CASSLGGARTEAFF	TGTGCCAGCAGCTTAGGGGGGGCGAGAACTGAAGCTTTCTTT
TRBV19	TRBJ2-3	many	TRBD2	CASSSQRGSTDTQYF	TGTGCCAGTAGTAGCCAGCGGGGGAGCACAGATACGCAGTATTTT
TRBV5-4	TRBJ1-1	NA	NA	CACSYPRGREDTEAFF	TGTGCCTGCAGCTACCCTAGGGGGAGGGAGGACACTGAAGCTTTCTTT
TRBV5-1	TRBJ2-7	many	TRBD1	CASSLEGQGSYEQYF	TGCGCCAGCAGCTTGGAGGGACAGGGCTCCTACGAGCAGTACTTC
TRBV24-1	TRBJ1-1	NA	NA	CATSDLNRRTEAFF	TGTGCCACCAGTGATCTCAATCGAAGGACTGAAGCTTTCTTT
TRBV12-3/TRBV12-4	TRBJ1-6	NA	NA	CASGGSPLHF	TGTGCCAGCGGAGGGTCACCCCTCCACTTT
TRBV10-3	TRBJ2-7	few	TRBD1	CAITRDRGDEQYF	TGTGCCATCACCCGGGACAGGGGCGACGAGCAGTACTTC
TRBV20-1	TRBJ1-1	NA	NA	CSALDRGRNTEAFF	TGCAGTGCCCTTGATAGGGGTAGGAACACTGAAGCTTTCTTT
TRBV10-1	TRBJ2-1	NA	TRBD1	CASRAGTVGNNEQFF	TGCGCCAGCAGAGCCGGGACAGTTGGAAACAATGAGCAGTTCTTC
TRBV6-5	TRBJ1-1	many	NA	CVRICAFF	TGTGTCAGGATCTGCGCTTTCTTT
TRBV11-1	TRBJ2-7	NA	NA	CASSLAGGAGNYEQYF	TGTGCCAGCAGCTTAGCAGGGGGCGCGGGAAACTACGAGCAGTACTTC
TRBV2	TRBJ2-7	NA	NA	CASREHRDTYEQYF	TGTGCCAGCAGGGAACACAGGGATACCTACGAGCAGTACTTC
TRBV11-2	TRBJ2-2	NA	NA	CASSPRRRDTNNTGELFF	TGTGCCAGCAGCCCCCGCCGGCGGGACACCAACAACACCGGGGAGCTGTTTTTT
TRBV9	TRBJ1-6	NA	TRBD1	CASSATGGISPLHF	TGTGCCAGCAGCGCAACAGGGGGGATCTCACCCCTCCACTTT
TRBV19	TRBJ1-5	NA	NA	CASSIIEKGNQPQHF	TGTGCCAGTAGTATTATAGAGAAGGGCAATCAGCCCCAGCATTTT
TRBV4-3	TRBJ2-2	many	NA	CASSPFTGELFF	TGCGCCAGCAGCCCTTTCACCGGGGAGCTGTTTTTT
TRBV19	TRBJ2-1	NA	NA	CASAASDYNEQLF	TGTGCCTCTGCGGCTAGCGACTACAATGAGCAGCTCTTC
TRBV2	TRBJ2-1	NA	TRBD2	CASSAGGGINEQFF	TGTGCCAGCAGCGCTGGCGGGGGGATAAATGAGCAGTTCTTC